This T cell receptor beta chain was captured in a study of CD8 T cells in Susac syndrome. The authors carried out high-throughput sequencing of TCR beta. They applied it to CD8+ and CD4+ T cells obtained from blood. Negative isolation was used for CD8+ and CD4+ T cells and FACS enrichment for TEMRA cells. A note on this clonotype: Its target is unknown.

The CDR3 is made up of 13 amino acids. Losses at the gene ends were 3 bases for V and 4 bases for J; bases not matched to a gene: 1. Germline CDR1 reads SQVTM; CDR2 reads ANQGSEA. General study results and limits: The study recognized that its TCR sequencing and HLA analysis covered a relatively small number of individuals.

Reverse transcription of about 0.45 to 1 ug RNA used random hexamers. The CDR3 of TCR beta was amplified by immunoSEQ multiplex PCR across 54 Vbeta and 13 Jbeta. TCRdb fed the immunoSEQ multiplex PCR reads into MiXCR, producing one record per CDR3 protein. The top ten hold more than 0.095% of the sample, which has 100,000 to 150,000 distinct CDR3 sequences, around 95% seen once. The clonotype comes from a human donor in good health. The chain employs TRBV29-1 and TRBJ2-3; 10 bases agree with TRBD1. Sequenced material: CD4+ T cells from PBMCs. The CDR3 DNA follows: TGCAGCGTTGAGGACAGGGGGGCAGATACGCAGTATTTT. Encoded protein: CSVEDRGADTQYF.